The clone carrying this T cell receptor (beta chain) was observed a few times. Its antigen is currently unknown. These data are taken from a study of T cells in Graves' hyperthyroidism and ophthalmopathy. Study-wide results and limits: In the blood, most expanded thyroid clonotypes above 0.001 appeared as well. In the analysis, a 13 V-J model separated ophthalmopathy from stable hyperthyroidism.

PBMCs came from 9 to 10 ml fresh peripheral blood. RNA transcripts provided the source from which TCR beta CDR3 regions were amplified. TCR CDR3 regions were first amplified by RT-PCR with HTBI primers. TCRdb called the multiplex PCR reads again in MiXCR, with one record for every CDR3 protein. The profile shows hundreds of thousands of distinct CDR3 sequences, roughly 14% of them singletons. Deletions cut 7 bases from V and 1 base from J, with 17 bases between. The CDR3 extends over 17 amino acids. Germline V gene data show CDR1 as MDHEN and CDR2 as SYDVKM. The origin of this receptor is a woman aged 18-29 years with Graves' hyperthyroidism. Sequencing was performed on blood. The chain combines TRBV28 with TRBJ2-6; no definite D call. The CDR3 protein is CASTPRRTTSGANVLTF. Here the CDR3 DNA reads TGTGCCAGCACCCCGCGGCGCACGACTTCTGGGGCCAACGTCCTGACTTTC.